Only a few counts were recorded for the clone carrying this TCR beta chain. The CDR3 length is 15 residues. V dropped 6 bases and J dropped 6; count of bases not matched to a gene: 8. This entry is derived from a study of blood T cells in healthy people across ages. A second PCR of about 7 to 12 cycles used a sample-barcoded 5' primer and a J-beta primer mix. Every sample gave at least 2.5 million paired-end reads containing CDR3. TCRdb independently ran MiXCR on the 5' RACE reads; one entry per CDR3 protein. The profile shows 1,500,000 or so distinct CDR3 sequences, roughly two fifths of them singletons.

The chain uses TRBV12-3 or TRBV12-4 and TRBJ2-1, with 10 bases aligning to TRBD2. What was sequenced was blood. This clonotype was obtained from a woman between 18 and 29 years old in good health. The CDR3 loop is CASRATSGRVNEQFF. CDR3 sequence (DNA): TGTGCCAGCAGGGCGACTAGCGGGCGAGTCAATGAGCAGTTCTTC.